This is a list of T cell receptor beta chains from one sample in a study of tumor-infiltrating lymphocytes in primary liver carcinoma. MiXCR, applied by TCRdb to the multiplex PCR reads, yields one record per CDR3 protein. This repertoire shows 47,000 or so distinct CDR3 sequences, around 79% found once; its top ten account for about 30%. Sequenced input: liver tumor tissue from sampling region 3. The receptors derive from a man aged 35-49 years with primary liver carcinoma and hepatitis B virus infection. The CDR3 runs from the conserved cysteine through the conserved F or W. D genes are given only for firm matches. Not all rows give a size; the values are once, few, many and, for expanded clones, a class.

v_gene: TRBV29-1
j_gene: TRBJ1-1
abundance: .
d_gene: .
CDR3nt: TGCAGCGTCGCCGCTGGGTGGGGGATGAACACTGAAGCTTTCTTT
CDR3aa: CSVAAGWGMNTEAFF

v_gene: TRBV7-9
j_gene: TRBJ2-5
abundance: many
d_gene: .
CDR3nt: TGTGCCAGCAGCTTAGCAACTGGGTATGAGACCCAGTACTTC
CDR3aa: CASSLATGYETQYF

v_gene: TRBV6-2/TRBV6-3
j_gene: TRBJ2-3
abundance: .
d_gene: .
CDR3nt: TGTGCCACCAGTTACGTTGCGGGTGTGGGAGATACGCAGTATTTT
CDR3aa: CATSYVAGVGDTQYF

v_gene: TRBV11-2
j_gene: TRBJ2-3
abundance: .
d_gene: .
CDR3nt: TGTTCCAGCAGCCCGAACTTTACAGATACTCAGTATTTT
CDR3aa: CSSSPNFTDTQYF

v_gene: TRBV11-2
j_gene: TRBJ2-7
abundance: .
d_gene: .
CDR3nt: TGTGCCAGCTTATTCGGGGCGAAAGAGCAGTACTTC
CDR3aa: CASLFGAKEQYF

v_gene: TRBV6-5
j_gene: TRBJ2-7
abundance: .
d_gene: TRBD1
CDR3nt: TGTGCCAGCAATTACTCCGGACAGGGCGGAGAGCAGTACTTC
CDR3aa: CASNYSGQGGEQYF

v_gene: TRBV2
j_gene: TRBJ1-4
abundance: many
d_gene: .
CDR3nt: TGTGCCAGCAGCCTTGACAGAGGGAATGAAAAACTGTTTTTT
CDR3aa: CASSLDRGNEKLFF

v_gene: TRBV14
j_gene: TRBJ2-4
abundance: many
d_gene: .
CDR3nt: TGTGCTCGCTGGGTCAAGGGCAAAAACATTCAGTACTTC
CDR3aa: CARWVKGKNIQYF

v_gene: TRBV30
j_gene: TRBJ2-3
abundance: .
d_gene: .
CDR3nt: TGTGCCTGGAGTCCCCAACTGGGTACCGGGTTGCCCGTTTCCCCAGATACGCATTATTTT
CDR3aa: CAWSPQLGTGLPVSPDTHYF

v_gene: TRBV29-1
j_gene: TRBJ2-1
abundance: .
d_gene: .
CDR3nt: TGCAGCGTTGAAGAACCCAGGCGCTTGAGCTTGGAGCAGTTCTTC
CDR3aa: CSVEEPRRLSLEQFF

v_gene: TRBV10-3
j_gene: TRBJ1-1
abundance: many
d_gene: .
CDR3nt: TGTGCCATCAGTGCGGGGACCGCGAACACTGAAGCTTTCTTT
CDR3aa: CAISAGTANTEAFF

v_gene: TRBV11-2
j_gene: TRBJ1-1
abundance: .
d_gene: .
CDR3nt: TGTACCAACAGCCTACAGACATGGGGCACTGAAGCTTTCTTT
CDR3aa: CTNSLQTWGTEAFF

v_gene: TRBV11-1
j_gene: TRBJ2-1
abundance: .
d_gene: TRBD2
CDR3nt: TGTGCCGGCAGCCTGAGACTAGCGGGAGAAGTTGGCAGTGAGCAGTTCTTC
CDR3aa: CAGSLRLAGEVGSEQFF

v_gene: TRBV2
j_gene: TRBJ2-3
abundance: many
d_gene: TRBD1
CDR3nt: TGTGCCAGCGCGGCCGACAGGGCGGGAGATACGCAGTATTTT
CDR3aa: CASAADRAGDTQYF

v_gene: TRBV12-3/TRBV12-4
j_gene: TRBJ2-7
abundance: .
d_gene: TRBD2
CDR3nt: TGTGCCAGTAGTTCCCTTGGACTAGGCGAGTGGTACTTC
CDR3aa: CASSSLGLGEWYF

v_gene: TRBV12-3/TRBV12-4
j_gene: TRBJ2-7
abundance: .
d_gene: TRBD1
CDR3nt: TGTGCCATCAGTTTCCAGGGGGCGGTACAGCACTTC
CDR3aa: CAISFQGAVQHF

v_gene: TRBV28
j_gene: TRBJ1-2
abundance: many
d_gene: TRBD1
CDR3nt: TGTGCCAGCAGCCTGGACAGGGTGAATGGCTACACCTTC
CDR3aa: CASSLDRVNGYTF

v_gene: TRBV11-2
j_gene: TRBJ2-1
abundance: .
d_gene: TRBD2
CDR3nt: TGTGCCAGCAGTTCAGCGGGACCTGGGAATGAGTACTTCTTC
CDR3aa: CASSSAGPGNEYFF

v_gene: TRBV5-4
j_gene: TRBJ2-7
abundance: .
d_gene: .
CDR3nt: TGTGCCAGCAGCCGGGACCCCGCCTACAAACAGTACTTC
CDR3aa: CASSRDPAYKQYF

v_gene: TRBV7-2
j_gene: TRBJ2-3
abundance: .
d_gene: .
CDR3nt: TGTGCCATCAGTAACCGGTACGGAGATACGCAGTATTTT
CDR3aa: CAISNRYGDTQYF

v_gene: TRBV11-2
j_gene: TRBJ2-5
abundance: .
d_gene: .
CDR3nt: TGTGCCGGCAGCTTAGGAAGTAGCGGCCCGGGGGAGACACAGTACTTC
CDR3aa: CAGSLGSSGPGETQYF

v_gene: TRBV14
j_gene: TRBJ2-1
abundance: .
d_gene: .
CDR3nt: TGTGCCGACAGTCCTATTCCCGGCACCTACAATGAGCAGTTCTTC
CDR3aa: CADSPIPGTYNEQFF

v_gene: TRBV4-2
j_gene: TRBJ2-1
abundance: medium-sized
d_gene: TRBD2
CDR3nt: TGTGCCAGCAGGCCAACCGGGACTAGCGTCAATGAGCAGTTCTTC
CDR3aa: CASRPTGTSVNEQFF

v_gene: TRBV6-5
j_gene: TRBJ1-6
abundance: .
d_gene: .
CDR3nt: TGTGCCAGCAGCCGGGATGGGTTAGAACATAATTCACCCCTCCACTTT
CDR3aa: CASSRDGLEHNSPLHF

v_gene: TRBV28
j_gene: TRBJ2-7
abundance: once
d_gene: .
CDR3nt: TGTGCCATCTCCCGCCAATTCACCTACGAGCAGTACTTC
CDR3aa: CAISRQFTYEQYF

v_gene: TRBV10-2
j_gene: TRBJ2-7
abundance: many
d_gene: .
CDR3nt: TGCGCCAGCAGACAACCGGGACCAGCCGAGCAGTACTTC
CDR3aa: CASRQPGPAEQYF

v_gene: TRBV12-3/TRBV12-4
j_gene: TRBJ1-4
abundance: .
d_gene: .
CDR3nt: TGTGCCAGCAAATTGACATGTTCAAATGAAAAACTGTTTTTT
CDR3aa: CASKLTCSNEKLFF

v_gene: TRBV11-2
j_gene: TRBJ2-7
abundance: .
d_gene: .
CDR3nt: TGTGCAAGCAGCTTAGCTTACGTCTCCTACGAGCAGTGCTTC
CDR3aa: CASSLAYVSYEQCF

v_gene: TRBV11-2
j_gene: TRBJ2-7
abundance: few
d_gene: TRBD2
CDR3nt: TGTGTCAGCAGCTTACCCGTTGGACAAGCGGGAGGGGGGTACGAGCAGTACTTC
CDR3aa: CVSSLPVGQAGGGYEQYF

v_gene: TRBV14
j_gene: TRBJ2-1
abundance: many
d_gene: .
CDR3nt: TGTGCCAGCAGCCAAGAGCCACTGATCCCTATAGATGAGCAGTTCTTC
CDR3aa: CASSQEPLIPIDEQFF

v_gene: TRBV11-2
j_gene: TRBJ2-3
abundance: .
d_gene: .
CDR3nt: TGTGCCAGCAGCTCAATAGCGGTGAGCACAAATATGCATTATTTT
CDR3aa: CASSSIAVSTNMHYF

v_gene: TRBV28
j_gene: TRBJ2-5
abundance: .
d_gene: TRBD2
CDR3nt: TGTGCCAGCAGCTCCATTTCTAGCGGAGCCTCCCAAGAGACCCAGTACTTC
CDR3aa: CASSSISSGASQETQYF

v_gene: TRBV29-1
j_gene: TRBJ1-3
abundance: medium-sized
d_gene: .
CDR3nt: TGCAGCGTTGGAGAATCTGGAAACACCATATATTTT
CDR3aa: CSVGESGNTIYF

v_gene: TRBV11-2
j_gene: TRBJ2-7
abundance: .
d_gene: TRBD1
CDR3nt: TGTGCCAGCAGAAAGGGGGCAAGTAATTCGAATGAGCAGTACTTC
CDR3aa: CASRKGASNSNEQYF

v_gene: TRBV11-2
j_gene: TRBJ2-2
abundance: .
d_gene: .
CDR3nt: TGCGCCAGCAGCTCCAGACTGGCTTCGAACGCCGGGGAGCTGTTTTTT
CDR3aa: CASSSRLASNAGELFF

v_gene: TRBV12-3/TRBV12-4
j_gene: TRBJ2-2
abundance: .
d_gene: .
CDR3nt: TGTGCCTGTAGTTTATACTCAGGGTCCAACACCGGGGAGCTGTTTTTT
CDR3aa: CACSLYSGSNTGELFF

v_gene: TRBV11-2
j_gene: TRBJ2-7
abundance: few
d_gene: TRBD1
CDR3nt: TGTGCCAGCAGCATCAACCCGCCGGGACAGGGAAGTTACGAGCAGTACTTC
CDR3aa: CASSINPPGQGSYEQYF

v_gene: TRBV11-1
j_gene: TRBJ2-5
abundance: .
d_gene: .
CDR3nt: TGTGCCAGCAGCATGGGGGGACCTCAAGTGACCCAGTACTTC
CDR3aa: CASSMGGPQVTQYF

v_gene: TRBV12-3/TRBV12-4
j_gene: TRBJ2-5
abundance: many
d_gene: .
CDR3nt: TGTGCCAGCAGTACGGGCCTCCCCCCAGAGACCCAGTACTTC
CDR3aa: CASSTGLPPETQYF

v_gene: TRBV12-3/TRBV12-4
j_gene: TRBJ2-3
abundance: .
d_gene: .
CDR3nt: TGTGCCAGCAGTTCCTCTTCCCCACCTACCGGAGATACGAAGTATTTT
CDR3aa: CASSSSSPPTGDTKYF

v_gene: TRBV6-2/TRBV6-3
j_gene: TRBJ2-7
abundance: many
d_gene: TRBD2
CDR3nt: TGTGCCAGCAGTTACACTAGCGGGAGCTCCTACGAGCAGTACTTC
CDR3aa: CASSYTSGSSYEQYF

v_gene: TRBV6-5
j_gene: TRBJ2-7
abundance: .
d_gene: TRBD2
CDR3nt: TGTGCCTCCAGGCCGGAGGGACTAGTCTACGAGCACTATTTC
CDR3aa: CASRPEGLVYEHYF

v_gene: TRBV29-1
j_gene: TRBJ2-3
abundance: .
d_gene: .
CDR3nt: TGCAGCGCCAGCCCGCTATCGACTGAATCCACAGATATGCAGTATTTT
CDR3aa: CSASPLSTESTDMQYF

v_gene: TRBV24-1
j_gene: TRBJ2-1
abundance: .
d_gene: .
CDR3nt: TGTGCCACCAGTGGCGCAGCGGAAGAGAGTGGGCCCTACAATGAGCAGTTCTTC
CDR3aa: CATSGAAEESGPYNEQFF

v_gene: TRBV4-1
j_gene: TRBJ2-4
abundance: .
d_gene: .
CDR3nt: TGCGCCAGCAGCCAAATTACCGTGACTGGCGCTGCCAAAAACATTCAGTACTTC
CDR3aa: CASSQITVTGAAKNIQYF

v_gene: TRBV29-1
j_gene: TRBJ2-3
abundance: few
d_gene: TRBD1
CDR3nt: TGTAGCGTTAACCGGGACAGGCTCGGTACGCGGTATTTT
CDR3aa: CSVNRDRLGTRYF

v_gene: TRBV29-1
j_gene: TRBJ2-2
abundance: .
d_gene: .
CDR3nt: TGCAGCGTTGAGTCACAATTGAACACCGGGGAGCTGTTTTTT
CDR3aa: CSVESQLNTGELFF

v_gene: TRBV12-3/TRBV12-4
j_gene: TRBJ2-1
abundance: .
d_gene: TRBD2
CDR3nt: TGTGTCAGCATCCCGACTAGCGGAAATGAGCAGTTCTTC
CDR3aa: CVSIPTSGNEQFF

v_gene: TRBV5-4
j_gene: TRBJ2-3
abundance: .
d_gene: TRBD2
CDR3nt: TGTGCCAGTAGGACTAGCGGGACCGGGACAGGTACGCAGTATTTT
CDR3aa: CASRTSGTGTGTQYF

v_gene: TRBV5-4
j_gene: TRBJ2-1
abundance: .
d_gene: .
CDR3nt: TGTGACAGCACCCGTGGGGGTACCGGCCGCGAAGCCGATGAGCAGTTCTTC
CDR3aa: CDSTRGGTGREADEQFF

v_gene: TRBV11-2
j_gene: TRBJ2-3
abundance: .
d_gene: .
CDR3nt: TGTACCAGCAGCTTAGAGGGACTCGCGTGGACAGATATGCAGTATTTT
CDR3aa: CTSSLEGLAWTDMQYF

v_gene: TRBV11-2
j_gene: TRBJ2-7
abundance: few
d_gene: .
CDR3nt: TGTGCCAGCAGCTTAGACTACGGGACACCCGGCTCCTACGAGCAGTACTTC
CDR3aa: CASSLDYGTPGSYEQYF

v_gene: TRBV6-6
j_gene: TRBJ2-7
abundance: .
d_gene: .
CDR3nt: TGTGTCAGCAATTCCCGCACGGATGGGAGCTCCTACGAGCAGTACTTC
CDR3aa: CVSNSRTDGSSYEQYF

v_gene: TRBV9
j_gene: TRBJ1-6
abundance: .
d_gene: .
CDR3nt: TGTGCCAGCAGCGTCAGCCCGGGAGGGCAATCCTATAATTCACCCCTCCACTTT
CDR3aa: CASSVSPGGQSYNSPLHF

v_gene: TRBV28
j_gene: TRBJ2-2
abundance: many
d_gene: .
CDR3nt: TGTGCCAGCAGTTTCCTGACAGAACCTTCACCGGGGGAGCTGTTTTTT
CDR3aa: CASSFLTEPSPGELFF

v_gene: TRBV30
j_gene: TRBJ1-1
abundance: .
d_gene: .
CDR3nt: TGTGTCTGGAGTGTACACTCTGGGACTGAAGCTTTCTTC
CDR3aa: CVWSVHSGTEAFF

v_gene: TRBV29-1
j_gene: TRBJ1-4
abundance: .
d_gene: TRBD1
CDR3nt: TGCCTCGCCGGACAGGGTACTAATGAAAAACTGTTTTTT
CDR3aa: CLAGQGTNEKLFF

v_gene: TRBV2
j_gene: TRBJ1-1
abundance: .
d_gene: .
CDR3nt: TGTGCCAGCAGTGAGCAGGGGAGGAACACTGAAGCTTTCTTT
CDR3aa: CASSEQGRNTEAFF

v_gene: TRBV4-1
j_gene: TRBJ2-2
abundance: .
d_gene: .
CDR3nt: TGTGCCAGCAGCCAAGATACTTCGGGACTTTCCAGGGAGCTGTTTTTT
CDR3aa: CASSQDTSGLSRELFF